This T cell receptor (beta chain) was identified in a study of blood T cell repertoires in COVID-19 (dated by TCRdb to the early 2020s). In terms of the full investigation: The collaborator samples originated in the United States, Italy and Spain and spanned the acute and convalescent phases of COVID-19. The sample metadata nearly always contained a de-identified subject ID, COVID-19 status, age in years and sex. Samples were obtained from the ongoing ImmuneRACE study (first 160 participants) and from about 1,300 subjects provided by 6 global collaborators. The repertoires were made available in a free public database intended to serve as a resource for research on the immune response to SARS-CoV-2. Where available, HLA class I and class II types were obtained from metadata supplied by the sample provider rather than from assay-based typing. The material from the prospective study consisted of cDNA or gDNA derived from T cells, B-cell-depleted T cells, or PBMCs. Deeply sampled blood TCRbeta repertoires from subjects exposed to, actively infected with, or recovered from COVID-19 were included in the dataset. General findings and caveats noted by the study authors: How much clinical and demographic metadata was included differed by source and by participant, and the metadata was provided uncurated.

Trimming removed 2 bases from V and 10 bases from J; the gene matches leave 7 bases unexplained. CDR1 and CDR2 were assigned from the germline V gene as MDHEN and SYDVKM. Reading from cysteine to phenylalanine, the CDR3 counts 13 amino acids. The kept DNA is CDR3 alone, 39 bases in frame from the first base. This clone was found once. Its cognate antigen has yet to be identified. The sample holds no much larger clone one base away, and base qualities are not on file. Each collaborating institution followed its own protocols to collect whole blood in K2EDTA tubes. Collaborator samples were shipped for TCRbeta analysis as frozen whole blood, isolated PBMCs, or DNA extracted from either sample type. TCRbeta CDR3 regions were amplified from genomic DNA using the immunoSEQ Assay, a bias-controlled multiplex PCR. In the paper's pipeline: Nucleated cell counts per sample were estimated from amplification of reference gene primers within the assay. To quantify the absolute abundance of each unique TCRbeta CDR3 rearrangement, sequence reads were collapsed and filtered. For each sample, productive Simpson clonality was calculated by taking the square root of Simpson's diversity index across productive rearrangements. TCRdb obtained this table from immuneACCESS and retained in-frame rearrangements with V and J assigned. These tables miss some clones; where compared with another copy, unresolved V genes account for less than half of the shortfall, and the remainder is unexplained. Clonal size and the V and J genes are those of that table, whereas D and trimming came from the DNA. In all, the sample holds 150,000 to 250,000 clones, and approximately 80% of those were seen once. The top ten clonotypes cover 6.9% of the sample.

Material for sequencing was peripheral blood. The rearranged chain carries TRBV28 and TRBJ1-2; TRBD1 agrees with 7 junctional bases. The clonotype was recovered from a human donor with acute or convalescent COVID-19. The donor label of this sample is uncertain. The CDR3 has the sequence CASSLDGRGAYTF. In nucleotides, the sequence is TGTGCCAGCAGTTTAGACGGCAGGGGGGCCTACACCTTC.